Presented here are 13 T cell receptor beta chains from one specimen sequenced in a study of blood T cells in healthy people across ages. Primed by a sample-barcoded 5' primer and a J-beta primer mix, a second PCR proceeded for 7 to 11 cycles. A single record per CDR3 protein comes from TCRdb applying MiXCR to the 5' RACE reads. The table shows roughly 1,500,000 distinct CDR3 sequences, with approximately 38% occurring only once. Sequencing input: blood. These receptors came from a woman younger than 30 in good health.

V is TRBV10-3 and J is TRBJ2-5, with D hard to call. The CDR3 is made up of 19 amino acids. Trimming pared 0 bases from V and 11 bases from J, leaving 31 bases between. Looked up from germline, CDR1 is ENHRY and CDR2 is SYGVKD. DNA of the CDR3: TGTGCCATCAGTGAGTCCTCGCGGACCCTGACGGGCCCTGACCATGAGCAGTACTTC. Residues: CAISESSRTLTGPDHEQYF.

This clonotype was found a few times. This chain links TRBV4-2 with TRBJ2-3; D gene unclear. The CDR3 is 13 amino acids. Germline assignment: CDR1 LGHNA and CDR2 YNFKEQ. V lost 1 base and J lost 6, with 8 bases in between. The CDR3 is CASSQVTGDTQYF. In DNA form, the CDR3 reads TGTGCCAGCAGCCAAGTGACCGGGGATACGCAGTATTTT.

CDR3 in amino acids: CASRNPRSGNTIYF. CDR3 nucleotides: TGTGCCAGCCGCAACCCTCGCTCTGGAAACACCATATATTTT. V usage is TRBV9 and J usage is TRBJ1-3, with D uncertain. The ends were cut back, 7 bases at V and 0 bases at J, with 11 bases in the middle. This CDR3 is built from 14 residues. Germline V gene data show CDR1 as SGDLS and CDR2 as YYNGEE.

The chain recombines TRBV27 with TRBJ2-5; TRBD2 matches 13 bases. Trimming removed 2 bases from V and 11 bases from J; junction bases left unmatched: 14. This CDR3 region has 17 residues. Germline loops: CDR1 MNHEY, CDR2 SMNVEV (reference sequence). The CDR3 DNA reads TGTGCCAGCAGTTTACGGACTAGCGGGGGCTTTAACAATGAGCAGTACTTC. Its protein product is CASSLRTSGGFNNEQYF.

CDR3 DNA sequence: TGCAGTGCTAGGACGGAAAGGACCCTCCACTTT. Protein sequence: CSARTERTLHF. The chain employs TRBV20-1 and TRBJ1-6, with D unresolved. V was clipped by 3 bases and J by 14 bases, with 11 bases between them. Germline loops: CDR1 DFQATT, CDR2 SNEGSKA (reference sequence). The CDR3 spans 11 residues.

V usage is TRBV6-5 and J usage is TRBJ1-5, with TRBD1 identical over 7 bases. Germline CDR1 MNHEY, CDR2 SVGAGI. The CDR3 is made up of 15 amino acids. V was pared by 0 bases and J by 5 bases, with 4 bases of the junction left unmatched. As DNA, the CDR3 is TGTGCCAGCAGTTACTCGAACAGGGGATATCAGCCCCAGCATTTT. Translated: CASSYSNRGYQPQHF.

This chain uses TRBV9 with TRBJ2-1, with 8 bases aligning to TRBD2. This CDR3 is 15 amino acids long. The germline V gene encodes CDR1 SGDLS and CDR2 YYNGEE. Germline trimming cut 6 bases from V and 6 bases from J; bases unmatched to any gene: 11. CDR3 loop: CASNPVAGKFNEQFF. The CDR3 DNA sequence: TGTGCCAGCAACCCTGTAGCGGGAAAGTTCAATGAGCAGTTCTTC.

This clonotype was seen a few times. This chain links TRBV9 with TRBJ2-1, with D unresolved. With 0 bases removed from V and 3 bases from J, the gap between germline ends came to 10 bases. The germline CDR1 and CDR2 sequences are SGDLS and YYNGEE. This CDR3 contains 15 residues. CDR3 sequence: CASSVGGQVYNEQFF. DNA of the CDR3: TGTGCCAGCAGCGTAGGAGGTCAGGTCTACAATGAGCAGTTCTTC. Supplemented by reference TRBV9 and TRBJ2-1, the full variable domain reads DSGVTQTPKHLITATGQRVTLRCSPRSGDLSVYWYQQSLDQGLQFLIQYYNGEERAKGNILERFSAQQFPDLHSELNLSSLELGDSALYFCASSVGGQVYNEQFFGPGTRLTVL.

The chain recombines TRBV20-1 with TRBJ1-5; D is undetermined. The CDR3 contains 14 residues. Germline CDR1 reads DFQATT; CDR2 reads SNEGSKA (reference sequence). V lost 1 base, J lost 7 bases, and 14 bases lay in between. The CDR3 protein is CSARVGNGKQPQHF. DNA of the CDR3: TGCAGTGCTAGAGTAGGGAATGGGAAGCAGCCCCAGCATTTT.

This clonotype was seen just once. This chain connects TRBV5-5 to TRBJ2-3; TRBD2 matches 7 bases. Looked up from germline, CDR1 is SGHKS and CDR2 is YYEKEE (reference sequence). CDR3 size: 15 residues. The V and J ends lost 2 bases and 5 bases, in that order; junction bases with no gene match: 8. The DNA for the CDR3 is TGTGCCAGCAGCTTTGGGGCGGGAGAAGTAGATACGCAGTATTTT. As protein: CASSFGAGEVDTQYF.

With respect to this clonotype: A junction end diverges from the germline sequence, so it may reflect a read error. The rearrangement uses TRBV6-2 or TRBV6-3 and TRBJ2-3; 7 bases agree with TRBD2. The CDR3 extends over 12 amino acids. In germline, CDR1 is MNHEY, CDR2 SVGEGT. The CDR3 reads CTSTLGGTTQYF. The CDR3 coding sequence is TGTACCAGCACACTGGGGGGGACTACGCAGTATTTT.

This clonotype was counted once. The chain carries TRBV12-3 or TRBV12-4 and TRBJ1-1; D not resolved. V was shortened by 3 bases and J by 1 base, with 9 bases between the two germline ends. The CDR3 extends over 14 amino acids. The CDR3: CASSFVRRNTEAFF. In nucleotides, the CDR3 is TGTGCCAGCAGTTTCGTTCGACGGAACACTGAAGCTTTCTTT.

The genes are TRBV4-2 and TRBJ2-4, with D unresolved. Per germline, CDR1 LGHNA and CDR2 YNFKEQ. This CDR3 comprises 13 residues. The V end lost 5 bases, the J end lost 9 bases, and 14 bases lay between the germline ends. The CDR3 region is CASSERRDGIQYF. For the CDR3, the DNA is TGTGCCAGCAGCGAGAGAAGGGATGGCATTCAGTACTTC.